These 24 T cell receptor beta chains originate from one sample sequenced in a study of monozygotic twins with inflammatory bowel disease (dated by TCRdb to about 2019). Library construction relied on 5' RACE. Sequencing was performed on an Illumina HiSeq 2500. The reads went through TCRdb reprocessing, and each CDR3 protein sequence gets one entry with no DNA. This sample's listing comprises around 380,000 distinct CDR3 sequences. The biggest ten clones account for 2.4% of the sample. Sample: blood. These receptors came from a human donor with ulcerative colitis or Crohn's disease, or a healthy co-twin of an affected twin (not recorded which).

V is TRBV6-2 or TRBV6-3 and J is TRBJ2-7; the TRBD2 assignment by TCRdb is unverifiable without DNA. The CDR3 totals 13 residues. CDR1 and CDR2 from the germline V gene are MNHEY and SVGEGT. The CDR3 protein is CASSWTTVNEQYF.

V usage is TRBV12-3 or TRBV12-4 and J usage is TRBJ2-1; TCRdb lists TRBD1, though no DNA is available to test this call. The CDR3 has 16 amino acids. The CDR3 protein is CASSFGAGAPHNEQFF.

The chain is built from TRBV10-3 and TRBJ2-5; TCRdb picks TRBD2, but there is no DNA to check that call. CDR1 and CDR2 from the germline V gene are ENHRY and SYGVKD. The CDR3 runs to 16 residues. The CDR3 loop is CAISPGLAGPQETQYF.

The CDR3 loop is CASSLKNQETQYF. This chain links TRBV5-6 with TRBJ2-5. CDR1 is SGHDT, CDR2 YYEEEE, per germline. CDR3 length: 13 amino acids.

The chain has TRBV20-1 and TRBJ1-1. There are 14 residues in the CDR3. The germline gives CDR1 DFQATT, CDR2 SNEGSKA (reference sequence). The CDR3 reads CSAPRTSPRTEAFF.

The rearrangement joins TRBV5-1 to TRBJ2-7; there is no DNA to check the TCRdb D call of TRBD1. CDR1 and CDR2 from the germline V gene are SGHRS and YFSETQ. There are 13 residues in the CDR3. The CDR3 sequence is CASSGRTGYEQYF.

The V gene is TRBV19, the J gene TRBJ2-2. From germline, CDR1 is LNHDA and CDR2 SQIVND (reference sequence). The CDR3 loop spans 13 amino acids. The CDR3 loop reads CASSIINTGELFF.

The J gene is TRBJ2-2, the V gene TRBV25-1; TCRdb reports TRBD1, a call that lacks DNA to check it against. Germline CDR1 and CDR2: MGHDK and SYGVNS. The CDR3 has 14 amino acids. CDR3 protein: CASTGAGGTGELFF.

The chain recombines TRBV6-2 or TRBV6-3 with TRBJ2-7; the D gene TCRdb calls, TRBD2, cannot be checked with no DNA. The CDR3 has 16 residues. Germline values: CDR1 MNHEY, CDR2 SVGEGT. CDR3 sequence: CASSYGTSGSRYEQYF.

This chain connects TRBV15 to TRBJ2-1; the D call of TRBD1 rests on TCRdb alone, since no DNA is present to check it. The length of the CDR3 is 16 residues. Germline V gives CDR1 LNHNV, CDR2 YYDKDF (reference sequence). CDR3 residues: CATTLDRDRYYNEQFF.

The genes are TRBV27 and TRBJ1-1; TCRdb's D call, TRBD1, is unchecked because there is no DNA. Germline-derived CDR1 and CDR2 are MNHEY and SMNVEV (reference sequence). CDR3 length: 13 amino acids. The CDR3 spells CASVGWGYTEAFF.

The genes are TRBV4-1 and TRBJ1-4. CDR3 length equals 17 residues. Germline CDR1 is MGHRA and CDR2 is YSYEKL. The CDR3 sequence: CASSLGTSGRANEKLFF.

V and J are TRBV6-1 and TRBJ2-2. The CDR3 has 14 residues. Germline V gene sequence: CDR1 MNHNS, CDR2 SASEGT. The CDR3 sequence: CACTRVWNTGELFF.

The V gene is TRBV10-3, the J gene TRBJ2-7; the TCRdb D gene call, TRBD1, has no DNA to confirm it. This CDR3 comprises 14 residues. The V gene's germline CDR1 is ENHRY and CDR2 SYGVKD. CDR3 protein: CAISEGAPLYEQYF.

The chain carries TRBV10-3 and TRBJ2-2; there is no DNA to check the TCRdb D call of TRBD1. The CDR3 consists of 13 residues. Germline values: CDR1 ENHRY, CDR2 SYGVKD. This CDR3 is CATGQLGTGELFF.

The rearrangement joins TRBV9 to TRBJ2-7; there is no DNA to check the TCRdb D call of TRBD1. Germline CDR1 is SGDLS and CDR2 is YYNGEE. The CDR3 consists of 15 residues. CDR3 region: CASSISGQGIYEQYF.

The J gene is TRBJ1-6, the V gene TRBV4-3. From germline, CDR1 is LGHNA and CDR2 YSLEER. The CDR3 is 15 residues long. The CDR3 loop reads CASSQGSAGKSPLHF.

This chain joins TRBV7-9 and TRBJ1-5; the TCRdb call, TRBD1, lacks DNA for checking. The CDR3 contains 17 residues. CDR1 is SEHNR and CDR2 is FQNEAQ in the germline V gene (reference sequence). CDR3 sequence: CASSLARGQGGDQPQHF.

The chain carries TRBV20-1 and TRBJ2-1. This CDR3 is built from 11 residues. Germline V gene sequence: CDR1 DFQATT, CDR2 SNEGSKA (reference sequence). The chain's CDR3 is CSARGKIEQFF.

V and J are TRBV3-1 and TRBJ2-1; as DNA is missing, the TRBD1 call by TCRdb cannot be tested. Germline assignment: CDR1 LGHDT and CDR2 YNNKEL (reference sequence). The CDR3 has 14 residues. The CDR3 loop is CASSQRRAYNEQFF.

The chain combines TRBV12-3 or TRBV12-4 with TRBJ2-1; no DNA is available, so the TRBD2 call from TCRdb remains unchecked. The CDR3 totals 14 residues. CDR3 loop: CASSWYGPSNEQFF.

CDR3 residues: CASSLAANPSYNEQFF. The chain joins TRBV5-1 to TRBJ2-1. In germline, CDR1 is SGHRS, CDR2 YFSETQ. The CDR3 is 16 residues long.

This CDR3 reads CASSHTSGRTYNEQFF. The rearrangement uses TRBV5-1 and TRBJ2-1; absent DNA, TCRdb's TRBD2 call cannot be checked. CDR1 SGHRS and CDR2 YFSETQ come from the germline V gene. The CDR3 sequence is 16 residues long.

This rearrangement joins TRBV6-5 to TRBJ1-5. The CDR3 loop spans 19 amino acids. From germline, CDR1 is MNHEY and CDR2 SVGAGI. CDR3 region: CASSYGQTNAYYSNQPQHF.